These 6 T cell receptor beta chains were all obtained from the same sample, sequenced in a study of blood T cell repertoires in COVID-19. The repertoire was sequenced with immunoSEQ multiplex PCR; TCRdb's copy has only in-frame clones and lacks some. Of over 100,000 clones detected, 79% appear once; the ten largest clones hold roughly 4.3%. The sample taken for sequencing was peripheral blood. The source is a woman older than 75 with acute or convalescent COVID-19.

In the case of this clone: The same CDR3 is also encoded by other DNA sequences in this sample. The gene calls are TRBV19 and TRBJ1-2; TRBD1 matches at 8 bases. The germline V gene has CDR1 LNHDA and CDR2 SQIVND (reference sequence). V lost 7 bases to trimming and J lost 1 base; unmatched junction nucleotides: 5. This CDR3 has 14 amino acids. The CDR3 coding sequence is TGTGCCAGTACCGACAGGGGAGGTAACTATGGCTACACCTTC. Translating it yields CASTDRGGNYGYTF. Supplemented by reference TRBV19 and TRBJ1-2, the full variable domain reads DGGITQSPKYLFRKEGQNVTLSCEQNLNHDAMYWYRQDPGQGLRLIYYSQIVNDFQKGDIAEGYSVSREKKESFPLTVTSAQKNPTAFYLCASTDRGGNYGYTFGSGTRLTVV.

This sequence joins TRBV4-2 and TRBJ1-5; the D is unclear. CDR3 length equals 15 residues. V lost 0 bases and J 9 bases, leaving 15 bases between the germline ends. Germline CDR1 reads LGHNA; CDR2 reads YNFKEQ. CDR3 DNA sequence: TGTGCCAGCAGCCAAGAGAGGACGGGGTCATGGCCCCAGCATTTT. Residues: CASSQERTGSWPQHF.

The gene calls are TRBV7-9 and TRBJ1-2; D might be TRBD1 (6 bases). V was clipped by 2 bases and J by 3 bases, with 10 bases between them. This CDR3 region has 14 residues. The germline gives CDR1 SEHNR, CDR2 FQNEAQ (reference sequence). As DNA, the CDR3 is TGTGCCAGCAGCTTATCAGGGGTGGACTATGGCTACACCTTC. It codes for CASSLSGVDYGYTF.

This clone was observed a few times. The chain couples TRBV18 to TRBJ1-1, with TRBD1 matching 10 bases. Unmatched junction bases numbered 6, after V lost 1 base and J lost 10 bases. CDR3 length: 14 residues. Germline CDR1 reads KGHSH; CDR2 reads LQKENI. Here the CDR3 DNA reads TGTGCCAGCTCACCACGGACAGGGGGAGAGGGAGCTTTCTTT. Its translation is CASSPRTGGEGAFF.

The chain employs TRBV19 and TRBJ1-5, with TRBD1 matching 10 bases. Germline CDR1 and CDR2: LNHDA and SQIVND (reference sequence). Trimming cost V 6 bases and J 7 bases; bases outside gene matches: 9. The CDR3 contains 15 residues. DNA for the CDR3: TGTGCCAGTAGCCTCGGACAGGGGGGGTACCAGCCCCAGCATTTT. Protein product: CASSLGQGGYQPQHF.

This chain links TRBV27 with TRBJ1-1, with 12 nucleotides matching TRBD1. Germline lookup yields CDR1 MNHEY and CDR2 SMNVEV (reference sequence). The CDR3 runs to 15 residues. Germline trimming cut 3 bases from V and 6 bases from J; bases unmatched to any gene: 5. The DNA for the CDR3 is TGTGCCAGCAGTTTCCGGGACAGGGGGCTCGCTGAAGCTTTCTTT. Translated, it gives CASSFRDRGLAEAFF.